What follows is one T cell receptor (beta chain) and its context. What it binds is not known. Germline V lookup: CDR1 SGHVS, CDR2 FNYEAQ. V dropped 5 bases and J dropped 4; count of bases not matched to a gene: 10. CDR3 length: 15 residues. The PCR made use of 60 Vbeta and 13 Jbeta primers. Methods used by the authors: In a later analysis, the count reached 76 million or so unique TCR beta chains, with roughly 11 million shared. Assay used: immunoSEQ multiplex PCR; TCRdb lists only in-frame clones, some missing. That table gives V, J and clone size, and the DNA gave D and trimming. This table has 140,000 or so clones, roughly four fifths appearing once. These data are taken from a study of cytomegalovirus exposure and HLA in healthy donors. Whole-study context: Among the 400 or so donors who were genotyped, 70% to 90% fell in the genetic ancestry cluster that is associated with self-reported Caucasian donors. Study-level findings and limits: Most TCR sequences were rare, but some public TCRs occurred in many donors.

This TCR was recovered from a male donor in good health and CMV-seronegative. The specimen was PBMCs. This chain links TRBV7-6 with TRBJ1-1; 7 nucleotides align to TRBD1. CDR3 in amino acids: CASSTGADGGTEAFF. Written as DNA, the CDR3 is TGTGCCAGCAGCACAGGGGCTGACGGGGGCACTGAAGCTTTCTTT. The full variable domain, in which reference TRBV7-6 and TRBJ1-1 provide the parts outside the CDR3, is GAGVSQSPRYKVTKRGQDVALRCDPISGHVSLYWYRQALGQGPEFLTYFNYEAQQDKSGLPNDRFSAERPEGSISTLTIQRTEQRDSAMYRCASSTGADGGTEAFFGQGTRLTVV.